The rows below give T cell receptor beta chains drawn from one sample of a study of cytomegalovirus exposure and HLA in healthy donors. Repertoires were generated with immunoSEQ multiplex PCR, while TCRdb's copy carries only in-frame clones and drops some. The sample lists 90,000 to 150,000 clones; more than 70% were seen once. Source material: PBMCs. Source of these receptors: a man younger than 35 in good health and CMV-seronegative. The CDR3 runs from the conserved cysteine through the conserved F or W. The D gene is left open where the match is weak. The size entry is marked missing in some rows and otherwise reads once, few, many or a size class.

>TRBJ2-7|TRBD1|.|TRBV5-6
CASSYGTGIHEQYF
TGTGCCAGCAGCTATGGGACAGGGATCCACGAGCAGTACTTC
>TRBJ2-5|.|few|TRBV15
CATSRERQGMYKTQYF
TGTGCCACCAGCAGAGAGCGGCAGGGAATGTATAAGACCCAGTACTTC
>TRBJ2-7|TRBD1|.|TRBV27
CASSIGQGVGEQYF
TGTGCCAGCAGTATTGGACAGGGGGTAGGCGAGCAGTACTTC
>TRBJ2-2|TRBD2|once|TRBV9
CASSTGVAGVTGELFF
TGTGCCAGCAGCACCGGGGTAGCGGGAGTGACCGGGGAGCTGTTTTTT
>TRBJ1-3|TRBD1|few|TRBV2
CATTTGGSGNTIYF
TGTGCCACCACTACAGGGGGCTCTGGAAACACCATATATTTT
>TRBJ2-2|.|.|TRBV27
CASHTTETVANTGELFF
TGTGCCAGCCATACTACTGAGACCGTCGCGAACACCGGGGAGCTGTTTTTT
>TRBJ2-3|.|.|TRBV13
CASSLGEAYTQYF
TGTGCCAGCAGCTTGGGGGAGGCCTATACGCAGTATTTT
>TRBJ2-7|.|.|TRBV29-1
CSAGSGTYEQYF
TGCAGCGCCGGTTCAGGGACCTACGAGCAGTACTTC
>TRBJ2-1|.|.|TRBV12-5
CASGLIQGPHNEQFF
TGTGCTAGTGGTTTAATACAGGGCCCCCACAATGAGCAGTTCTTC
>TRBJ2-2|TRBD1|.|TRBV2
CASSRDRANTGELFF
TGTGCCAGCAGCCGGGACAGGGCGAACACCGGGGAGCTGTTTTTT
>TRBJ1-2|.|.|TRBV5-1
CASQPLASPLANYGYTF
TGCGCCAGCCAGCCGCTAGCTAGTCCTTTAGCTAACTATGGCTACACCTTC
>TRBJ2-1|TRBD1|.|TRBV5-6
CASSFPDRGGSEQFF
TGTGCCAGCAGCTTCCCGGACAGGGGGGGTTCTGAGCAGTTCTTC
>TRBJ1-2|TRBD1|.|TRBV5-1
CASRATGGDGYTF
TGCGCCAGCAGGGCAACAGGGGGAGACGGCTACACCTTC
>TRBJ1-1|.|.|TRBV5-4
CASSLPGPTEAFF
TGTGCCAGCAGCTTGCCGGGTCCCACTGAAGCTTTCTTT
>TRBJ2-7|TRBD2|.|TRBV9
CASSVTPGDYYEQYF
TGTGCCAGCAGCGTTACACCCGGGGACTACTACGAGCAGTACTTC
>TRBJ1-5|TRBD1|.|TRBV4-1
CASSQPDREGQPQHF
TGCGCCAGCAGCCAACCGGACAGGGAAGGTCAGCCCCAGCATTTT
>TRBJ2-2|.|.|TRBV7-6
CASSLRISQGHTGELFF
TGTGCCAGCAGCTTAAGGATAAGCCAGGGCCACACCGGGGAGCTGTTTTTT
>TRBJ2-5|.|.|TRBV5-1
CASSSRGETQYF
TGCGCCAGCAGCTCTAGGGGAGAGACCCAGTACTTC
>TRBJ2-7|TRBD1|few|TRBV4-1
CASSQRDRADEQYF
TGCGCCAGCAGCCAAAGGGACAGGGCCGACGAGCAGTACTTC
>TRBJ2-1|TRBD2|.|TRBV7-9
CASTKSGEGSYNEQFF
TGTGCCAGCACTAAGAGCGGGGAGGGCTCCTACAATGAGCAGTTCTTC
>TRBJ1-2|.|.|TRBV5-4
CASTWGRDYGYTF
TGTGCCAGCACCTGGGGCAGGGACTATGGCTACACCTTC